A single sample is the source of the 6 T cell receptor beta chains below, sequenced in a study of blood T cell repertoires in COVID-19. Repertoires were generated with immunoSEQ multiplex PCR, while TCRdb's copy carries only in-frame clones and drops some. The sample lists under 300,000 clones; 86% were seen once. Source material: peripheral blood. The receptors derive from a man in his late teens or twenties with active or convalescent COVID-19.

This clone has just one count. The J gene is TRBJ2-5, the V gene TRBV29-1; D call uncertain. Between the trimmed V and J ends, which lost 7 bases and 4 bases, there was a span of 7 bases. CDR3 size: 10 residues. Germline-derived CDR1 and CDR2 are SQVTM and ANQGSEA. As DNA, the CDR3 is TGCAGCGCCCGCAGAGAGACCCAGTACTTC. It specifies CSARRETQYF.

This clone was observed once. The chain recombines TRBV30 with TRBJ1-3; TRBD1 matches at 7 bases. CDR3 size: 14 residues. V lost 7 bases to trimming and J lost 2 bases; unmatched junction nucleotides: 8. CDR1 GTSNPN and CDR2 SVGIG come from the germline V gene (reference sequence). As DNA, the CDR3 is TGTGCCTCAAGTCCAACAGGGGCTGGAAACACCATATATTTT. Protein sequence: CASSPTGAGNTIYF. Using reference TRBV30 and TRBJ1-3 for the parts outside the CDR3, the full variable domain is SQTIHQWPATLVQPVGSPLSLECTVEGTSNPNLYWYRQAAGRGLQLLFYSVGIGQISSEVPQNLSASRPQDRQFILSSKKLLLSDSGFYLCASSPTGAGNTIYFGEGSWLTVV.

The genes are TRBV11-3 and TRBJ2-1, with 9 bases that match TRBD2. V shed 1 base and J 4 bases; nucleotides not matched to a gene: 2. The length of the CDR3 is 15 residues. The V gene's germline CDR1 is SGHNT and CDR2 YENEEA. The DNA of the CDR3 is TGTGCCAGCAGCTTAGCTAGCGGGATTTACAATGAGCAGTTCTTC. It specifies CASSLASGIYNEQFF. The full variable domain, with the rest looked up from reference TRBV11-3 and TRBJ2-1, is EAGVVQSPRYKIIEKKQPVAFWCNPISGHNTLYWYLQNLGQGPELLIRYENEEAVDDSQLPKDRFSAERLKGVDSTLKIQPAELGDSAVYLCASSLASGIYNEQFFGPGTRLTVL.

The chain carries TRBV19 and TRBJ2-1; TRBD1 agrees at 8 bases. The CDR3 loop spans 13 amino acids. The trim removed 10 bases at V and 3 bases at J, leaving 5 bases unmatched. Germline CDR1 is LNHDA and CDR2 is SQIVND (reference sequence). Written as DNA, the CDR3 is TGTGCCACCATGGACAGGGTCTACAATGAGCAGTTCTTC. This sequence encodes CATMDRVYNEQFF.

The chain uses TRBV28 and TRBJ1-2; 9 nucleotides match TRBD1. V gave up 4 bases and J gave up 6 bases; unmatched junction bases: 6. Per germline, CDR1 MDHEN and CDR2 SYDVKM. This CDR3 region has 14 residues. Here the CDR3 DNA reads TGTGCCAGCAGTTCAGGGGGGACAGGGAATGGCTACACCTTC. Translating it yields CASSSGGTGNGYTF.

This chain links TRBV5-1 with TRBJ1-1, with 10 bases lining up with TRBD1. J was trimmed by 3 bases and V by 3 bases; bases with no gene match: 2. Looked up from germline, CDR1 is SGHRS and CDR2 is YFSETQ. The CDR3 covers 14 residues. The CDR3 region is CASSSTGGDTEAFF. CDR3 DNA sequence: TGCGCCAGCAGCTCGACAGGGGGCGACACTGAAGCTTTCTTT.